Reported below is one TCR beta chain. The time point denotes: pretreatment peripheral blood. The source of the sample is a study of PD-L1 blockade in urothelial cancer. Clones were sequenced by immunoSEQ multiplex PCR, and TCRdb holds only the in-frame ones, with some missing. The table has about 81,000 clones, 70% to 90% seen once; the top ten hold about 6.7%. The V segment lost 5 bases and the J segment 6 bases; nucleotides outside the gene matches: 8. This CDR3 spans 15 amino acids. Germline V gene lookup returns CDR1 SEHNR and CDR2 FQNEAQ (reference sequence). The source was PBMCs, collected around atezolizumab (anti-PD-L1) treatment. The chain combines TRBV7-9 with TRBJ2-4; TRBD2 matches 9 bases. The sequence was obtained from a man between 35 and 55 years old with urothelial cancer. CDR3 nucleotide sequence: TGTGCCAGCAGCGGACCGGGACTAGCAGGAAACATTCAGTACTTC. Translation gives CASSGPGLAGNIQYF.